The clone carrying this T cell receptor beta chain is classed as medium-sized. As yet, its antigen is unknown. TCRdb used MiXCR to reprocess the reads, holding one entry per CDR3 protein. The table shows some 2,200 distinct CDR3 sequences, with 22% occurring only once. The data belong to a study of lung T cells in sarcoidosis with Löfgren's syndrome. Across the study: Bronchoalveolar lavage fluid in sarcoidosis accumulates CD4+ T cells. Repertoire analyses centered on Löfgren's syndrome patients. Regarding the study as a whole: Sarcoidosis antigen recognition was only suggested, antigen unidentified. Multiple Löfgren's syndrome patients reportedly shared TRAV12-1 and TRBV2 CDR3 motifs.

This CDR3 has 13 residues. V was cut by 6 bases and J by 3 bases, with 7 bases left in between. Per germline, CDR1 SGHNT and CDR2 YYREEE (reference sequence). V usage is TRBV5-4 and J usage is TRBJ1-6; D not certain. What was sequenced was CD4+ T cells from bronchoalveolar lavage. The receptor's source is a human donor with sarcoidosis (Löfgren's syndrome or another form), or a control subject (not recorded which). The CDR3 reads CASKQDYNSPLHF. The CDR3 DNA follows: TGTGCCAGCAAGCAGGACTATAATTCACCCCTCCACTTT.